The present entry profiles one T cell receptor (beta chain) with its context. Antigen unknown. The data originate from a study of CXCR3-negative and CXCR3-positive naive CD8 T cells. Each TRB cDNA library was prepared by 5' RACE (with UMI labels). One entry per CDR3 protein, without DNA, is what TCRdb gives after re-calling the 5' RACE reads. The table counts over 150,000 distinct CDR3 sequences; 0.45% to 0.55% lies in the top ten. This CDR3 spans 15 amino acids. In germline, CDR1 is SGDLS, CDR2 YYNGEE. Notes on the study in general: Compared with CXCR3-negative naive cells, CXCR3-positive naive cells showed more hydrophobic TRB CDR3s.

This sequence originates from a human donor in good health. Some clones in this sample may be carry-over from other donors' samples. The chain has TRBV9 and TRBJ2-1. Sequenced sample: naive CXCR3+ CD8+ T cells from blood. Subset given: CD45RO-CCR7+CD27+CD95- naive CD8+ T cells expressing CXCR3 (TNR3+). CDR3 region: CASSVASGYYNEQFF.